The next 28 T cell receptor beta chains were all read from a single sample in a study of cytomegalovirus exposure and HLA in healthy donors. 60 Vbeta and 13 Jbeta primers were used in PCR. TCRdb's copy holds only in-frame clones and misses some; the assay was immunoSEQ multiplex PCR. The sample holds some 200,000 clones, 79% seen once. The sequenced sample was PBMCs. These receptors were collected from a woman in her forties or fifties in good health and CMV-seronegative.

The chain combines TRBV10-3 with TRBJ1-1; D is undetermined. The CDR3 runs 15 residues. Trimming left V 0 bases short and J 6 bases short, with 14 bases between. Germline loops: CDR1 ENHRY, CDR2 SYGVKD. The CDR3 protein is CAISESESGIAEAFF. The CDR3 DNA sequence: TGTGCCATCAGTGAGTCCGAGTCCGGTATCGCTGAAGCTTTCTTT.

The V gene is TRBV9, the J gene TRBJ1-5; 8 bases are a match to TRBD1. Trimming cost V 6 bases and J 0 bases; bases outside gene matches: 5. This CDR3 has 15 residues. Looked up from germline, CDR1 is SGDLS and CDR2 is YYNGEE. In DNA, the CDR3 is TGTGCCAGCACCCGGACAGGGCTTAGCAATCAGCCCCAGCATTTT. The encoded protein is CASTRTGLSNQPQHF.

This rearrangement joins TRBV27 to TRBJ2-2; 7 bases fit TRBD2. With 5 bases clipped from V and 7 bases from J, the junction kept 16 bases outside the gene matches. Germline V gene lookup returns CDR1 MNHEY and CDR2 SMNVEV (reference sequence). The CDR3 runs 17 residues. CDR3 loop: CASSTPGGPSGGGELFF. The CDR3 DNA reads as TGTGCCAGCAGTACCCCGGGGGGACCTAGTGGTGGCGGGGAGCTGTTTTTT.

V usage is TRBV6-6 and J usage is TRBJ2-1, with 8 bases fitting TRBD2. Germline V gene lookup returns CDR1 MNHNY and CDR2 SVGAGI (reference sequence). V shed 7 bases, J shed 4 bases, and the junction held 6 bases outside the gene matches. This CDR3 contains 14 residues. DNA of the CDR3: TGTGCCAGCAACCGGGGGGGCCTTTACAATGAGCAGTTCTTC. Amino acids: CASNRGGLYNEQFF.

The CDR3 region is CASRRQGRGNQPQHF. CDR3 sequence (DNA): TGTGCCAGCAGACGACAGGGGAGGGGGAATCAGCCCCAGCATTTT. V gene TRBV28 combines with J gene TRBJ1-5; 8 nucleotides line up with TRBD1. The ends lost 6 bases at V and 4 bases at J; junction bases unmatched: 8. The germline CDR1 and CDR2 sequences are MDHEN and SYDVKM. The CDR3 contains 15 residues.

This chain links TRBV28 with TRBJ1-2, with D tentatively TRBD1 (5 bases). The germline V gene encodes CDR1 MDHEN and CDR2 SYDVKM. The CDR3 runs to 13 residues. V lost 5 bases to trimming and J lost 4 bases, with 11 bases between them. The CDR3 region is CASSRDRFYGYTF. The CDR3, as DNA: TGTGCCAGCAGTAGAGACAGATTCTATGGCTACACCTTC.

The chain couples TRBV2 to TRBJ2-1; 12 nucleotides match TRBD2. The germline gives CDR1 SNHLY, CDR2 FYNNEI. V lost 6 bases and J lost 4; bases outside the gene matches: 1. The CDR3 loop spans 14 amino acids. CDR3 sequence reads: CASRGLAGYNEQFF. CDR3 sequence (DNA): TGTGCCAGCAGAGGACTAGCGGGGTACAATGAGCAGTTCTTC. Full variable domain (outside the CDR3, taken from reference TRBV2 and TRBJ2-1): EPEVTQTPSHQVTQMGQEVILRCVPISNHLYFYWYRQILGQKVEFLVSFYNNEISEKSEIFDDQFSVERPDGSNFTLKIRSTKLEDSAMYFCASRGLAGYNEQFFGPGTRLTVL.

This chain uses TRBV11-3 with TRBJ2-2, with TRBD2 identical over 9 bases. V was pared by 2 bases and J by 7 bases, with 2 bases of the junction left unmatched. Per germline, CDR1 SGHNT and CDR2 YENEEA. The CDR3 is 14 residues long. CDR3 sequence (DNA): TGTGCCAGCAGCTTAAGCGGGAGGATCGGGGAGCTGTTTTTT. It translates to CASSLSGRIGELFF.

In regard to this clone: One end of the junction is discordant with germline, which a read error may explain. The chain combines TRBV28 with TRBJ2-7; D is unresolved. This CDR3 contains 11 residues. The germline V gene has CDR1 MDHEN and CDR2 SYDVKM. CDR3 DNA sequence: TGTGCCAGCAGTTTATGGCCAGGCATGTTCTTC. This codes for CASSLWPGMFF.

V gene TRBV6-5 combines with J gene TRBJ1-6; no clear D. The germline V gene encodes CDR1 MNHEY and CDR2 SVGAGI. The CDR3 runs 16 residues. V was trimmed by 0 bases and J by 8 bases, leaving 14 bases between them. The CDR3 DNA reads TGTGCCAGCAGTTACTCATGGGAAACGAGGGATTCACCCCTCCACTTT. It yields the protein CASSYSWETRDSPLHF.

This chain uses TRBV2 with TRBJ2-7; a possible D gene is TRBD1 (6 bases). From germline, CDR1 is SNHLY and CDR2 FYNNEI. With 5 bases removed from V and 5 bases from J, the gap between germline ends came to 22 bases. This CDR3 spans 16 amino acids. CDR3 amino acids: CASSIQRAQGAHEQYF. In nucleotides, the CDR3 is TGTGCCAGCAGTATTCAGAGGGCACAGGGAGCCCACGAGCAGTACTTC.

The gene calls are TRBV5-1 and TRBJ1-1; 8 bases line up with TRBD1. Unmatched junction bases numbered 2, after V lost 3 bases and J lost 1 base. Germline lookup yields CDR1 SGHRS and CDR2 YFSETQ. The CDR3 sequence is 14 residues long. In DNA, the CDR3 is TGCGCCAGCAGCTCACAGGGGGAGAACACTGAAGCTTTCTTT. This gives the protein CASSSQGENTEAFF.

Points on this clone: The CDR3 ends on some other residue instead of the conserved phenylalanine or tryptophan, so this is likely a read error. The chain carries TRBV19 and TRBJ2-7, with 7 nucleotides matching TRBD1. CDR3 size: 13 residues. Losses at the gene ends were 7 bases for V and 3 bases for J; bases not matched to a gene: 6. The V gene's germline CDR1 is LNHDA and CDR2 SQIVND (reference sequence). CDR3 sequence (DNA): TGTGCCAGTAACAGCCGACAGGGCTACGAGCAGTACCTC. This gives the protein CASNSRQGYEQYL.

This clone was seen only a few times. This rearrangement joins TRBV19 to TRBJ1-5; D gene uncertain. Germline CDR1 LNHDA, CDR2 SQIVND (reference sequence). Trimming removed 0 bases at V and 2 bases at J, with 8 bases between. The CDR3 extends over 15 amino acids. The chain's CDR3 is CASSIEVSGNQPQHF. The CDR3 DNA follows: TGTGCCAGTAGTATAGAGGTTTCAGGCAATCAGCCCCAGCATTTT.

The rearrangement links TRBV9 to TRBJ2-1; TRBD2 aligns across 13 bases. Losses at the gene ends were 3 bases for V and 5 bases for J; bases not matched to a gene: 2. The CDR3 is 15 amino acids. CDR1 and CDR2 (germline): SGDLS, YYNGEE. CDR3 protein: CASSGTSGSDNEQFF. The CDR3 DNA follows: TGTGCCAGCAGCGGGACTAGCGGGAGCGACAATGAGCAGTTCTTC.

CDR3 nucleotide sequence: TGTGCCAGCACCGACAACCCACGGTCCTACGAGCAGTACTTC. This gives the protein CASTDNPRSYEQYF. The gene calls are TRBV7-2 and TRBJ2-7; D is ambiguous. This CDR3 has 14 residues. The ends were cut back, 7 bases at V and 1 base at J, with 14 bases in the middle. Germline V gene data show CDR1 as SGHTA and CDR2 as FQGNSA.

CDR3 bases: TGCAGCGTTCTTTCGGGACAGGCTAACTATGGCTACACCTTC. It specifies CSVLSGQANYGYTF. The rearrangement joins TRBV29-1 to TRBJ1-2; 8 positions agree with TRBD1. Unmatched junction bases numbered 5, after V lost 5 bases and J lost 0 bases. The CDR3 is made up of 14 amino acids. Germline V CDR1 and CDR2: SQVTM, ANQGSEA.

The CDR3: CASSLRRGNSPLHF. In DNA, the CDR3 is TGTGCCAGCAGCTTGAGGAGGGGAAATTCACCCCTCCACTTT. The chain carries TRBV5-8 and TRBJ1-6; a weak D match, TRBD1 (5 bases). The CDR3 has 14 residues. CDR1 and CDR2 (germline): SGHTS, YDEGEE. The germline V and J ends were trimmed by 1 base and 7 bases, with 9 bases remaining between them.

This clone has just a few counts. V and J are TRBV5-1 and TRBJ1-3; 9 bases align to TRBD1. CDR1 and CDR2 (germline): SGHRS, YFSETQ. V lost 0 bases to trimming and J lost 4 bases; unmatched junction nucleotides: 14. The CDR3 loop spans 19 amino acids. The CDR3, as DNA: TGCGCCAGCAGCTTGGCCGGGACAGGGAATGGCTTTGGAGGAAACACCATATATTTT. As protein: CASSLAGTGNGFGGNTIYF.

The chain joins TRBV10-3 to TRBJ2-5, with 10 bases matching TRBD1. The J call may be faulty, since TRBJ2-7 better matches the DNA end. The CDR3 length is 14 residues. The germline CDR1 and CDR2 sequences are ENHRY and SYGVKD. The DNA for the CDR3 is TGTGCCATCAGTGCTGGGGGGACAGGGGACGAGCAGTACTTC. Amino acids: CAISAGGTGDEQYF.

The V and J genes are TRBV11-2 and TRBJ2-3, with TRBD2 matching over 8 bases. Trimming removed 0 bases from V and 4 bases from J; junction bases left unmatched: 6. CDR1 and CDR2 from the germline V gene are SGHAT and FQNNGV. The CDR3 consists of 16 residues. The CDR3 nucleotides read TGTGCCAGCAGCTTAGAGCGGGGGGCCGTCCCAGATACGCAGTATTTT. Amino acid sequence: CASSLERGAVPDTQYF.

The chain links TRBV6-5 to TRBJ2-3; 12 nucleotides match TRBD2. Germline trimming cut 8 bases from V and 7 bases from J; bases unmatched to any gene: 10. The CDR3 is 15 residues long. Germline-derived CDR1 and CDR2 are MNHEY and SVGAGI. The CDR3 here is CASGSASGGAHTQYF. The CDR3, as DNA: TGTGCCAGCGGCTCGGCTAGCGGGGGGGCGCATACGCAGTATTTT.

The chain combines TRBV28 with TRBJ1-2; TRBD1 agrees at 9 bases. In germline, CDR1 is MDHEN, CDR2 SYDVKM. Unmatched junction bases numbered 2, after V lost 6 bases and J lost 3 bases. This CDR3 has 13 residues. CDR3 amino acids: CASRTGGDYGYTF. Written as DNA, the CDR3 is TGTGCCAGCAGAACAGGGGGCGACTATGGCTACACCTTC.

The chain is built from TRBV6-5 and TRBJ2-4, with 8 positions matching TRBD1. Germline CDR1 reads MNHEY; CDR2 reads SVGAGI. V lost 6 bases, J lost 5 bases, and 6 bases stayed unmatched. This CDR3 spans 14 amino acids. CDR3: CASSPQGAQNIQYF. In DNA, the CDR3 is TGTGCCAGCAGCCCCCAGGGGGCCCAAAACATTCAGTACTTC.

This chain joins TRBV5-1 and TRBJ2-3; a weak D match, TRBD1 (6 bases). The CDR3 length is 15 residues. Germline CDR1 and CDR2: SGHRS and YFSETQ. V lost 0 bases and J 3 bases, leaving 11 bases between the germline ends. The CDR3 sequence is CASSLEGRGTDTQYF. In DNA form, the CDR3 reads TGCGCCAGCAGCTTGGAGGGCAGGGGTACAGATACGCAGTATTTT.

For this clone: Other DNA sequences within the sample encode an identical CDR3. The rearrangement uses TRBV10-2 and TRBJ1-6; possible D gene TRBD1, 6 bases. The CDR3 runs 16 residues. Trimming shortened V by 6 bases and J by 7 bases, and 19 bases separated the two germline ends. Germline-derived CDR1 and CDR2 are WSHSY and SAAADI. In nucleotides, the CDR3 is TGCGCCAGCAGCGGGGGGCAGGGAGGTCGAAATTCACCCCTCCACTTT. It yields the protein CASSGGQGGRNSPLHF.

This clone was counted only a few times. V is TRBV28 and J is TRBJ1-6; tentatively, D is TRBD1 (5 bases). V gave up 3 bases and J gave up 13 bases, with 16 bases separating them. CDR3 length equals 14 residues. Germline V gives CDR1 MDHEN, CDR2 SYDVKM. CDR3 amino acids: CASSFGGPQLPLHF. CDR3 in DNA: TGTGCCAGCAGTTTCGGGGGTCCGCAGTTGCCCCTCCACTTT.

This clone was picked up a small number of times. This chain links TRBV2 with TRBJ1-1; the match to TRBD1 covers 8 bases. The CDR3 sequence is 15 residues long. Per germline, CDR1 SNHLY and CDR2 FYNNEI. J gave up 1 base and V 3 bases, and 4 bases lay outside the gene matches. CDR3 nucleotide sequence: TGTGCCAGCAGTGAGAGGACAGGGAGGAACACTGAAGCTTTCTTT. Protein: CASSERTGRNTEAFF.